One and the same sample provided the 32 T cell receptor beta chains below, sequenced in a study of T cell responses to AZD1222 COVID-19 vaccine. Data came from immunoSEQ multiplex PCR; TCRdb stores just in-frame clones and leaves some out. The sample has 100,000 to 150,000 clones, 90% seen once. Sequencing used peripheral blood, obtained on day 0 of AZD1222 vaccination. The receptors here all came from an adult in good health.

This chain uses TRBV5-1 with TRBJ2-5; 10 nucleotides line up with TRBD2. With 4 bases clipped from V and 0 bases from J, the junction kept 3 bases outside the gene matches. The CDR3 runs 15 residues. Germline V gene data show CDR1 as SGHRS and CDR2 as YFSETQ. The CDR3 coding sequence is TGCGCCAGCAGCGTGACTAGCGGGCACCAAGAGACCCAGTACTTC. Protein sequence: CASSVTSGHQETQYF.

This chain links TRBV11-2 with TRBJ2-1, with TRBD1 matching 9 bases. The CDR3 length is 16 residues. V dropped 1 base and J dropped 11; count of bases not matched to a gene: 12. CDR1 and CDR2 (germline): SGHAT, FQNNGV. CDR3 bases: TGTGCCAGCAGCTTAGCCGCGGGGAACAGGGGGCCGAAGCAGTTCTTC. Translating gives CASSLAAGNRGPKQFF.

J is TRBJ1-2 and V is TRBV5-4; D remains ambiguous. Germline V lookup: CDR1 SGHNT, CDR2 YYREEE (reference sequence). Trimming stripped 4 bases from V and 8 bases from J, with 21 bases between. The CDR3 covers 15 residues. The CDR3 loop reads CASSPYLTPRDGYTF. Here the CDR3 DNA reads TGTGCCAGCAGCCCGTACCTTACGCCTCGTGACGGCTACACCTTC.

The rearrangement joins TRBV10-1 to TRBJ2-3; the D is unclear. Germline-derived CDR1 and CDR2 are WNHNN and SYGVQD (reference sequence). Trimming stripped 6 bases from V and 0 bases from J, with 7 bases between. The CDR3 sequence is 13 residues long. The CDR3 loop reads CASREPSTDTQYF. For the CDR3, the DNA is TGCGCCAGCAGGGAACCTAGCACAGATACGCAGTATTTT.

This chain joins TRBV19 and TRBJ1-6; D unclear. Germline V gene sequence: CDR1 LNHDA, CDR2 SQIVND (reference sequence). The V and J ends lost 4 bases and 10 bases respectively, with 20 bases between them. The CDR3 runs 16 residues. The CDR3 DNA sequence: TGTGCCAGTAGTACCCCAGTAGGGCTCGGTGGATCACCCCTCCACTTT. It codes for CASSTPVGLGGSPLHF.

The genes are TRBV6-5 and TRBJ1-4, with 10 nucleotides matching TRBD1. This CDR3 region has 14 residues. V lost 5 bases, J lost 8 bases, and 5 bases stayed unmatched. Germline CDR1 reads MNHEY; CDR2 reads SVGAGI. The CDR3 here is CASSQDRGGEKLFF. The CDR3 DNA reads TGTGCCAGCAGTCAGGACAGGGGGGGCGAAAAACTGTTTTTT.

The V gene is TRBV11-2, the J gene TRBJ2-1; D may be TRBD2 (5 bases). The CDR3 runs 14 residues. The V end lost 2 bases, the J end lost 8 bases, and 13 bases lay between the germline ends. From germline, CDR1 is SGHAT and CDR2 FQNNGV. CDR3 DNA sequence: TGTGCCAGCAGCTTAATCAGGAGCGGCGATGAGCAGTTCTTC. It yields the protein CASSLIRSGDEQFF.

The J gene is TRBJ1-1, the V gene TRBV29-1; tentatively, D is TRBD1 (6 bases). Trimming took off 6 bases at V and 4 bases at J, with 15 bases between the two ends. The CDR3 spans 13 residues. From germline, CDR1 is SQVTM and CDR2 ANQGSEA. CDR3 region: CSVGTGRGTEAFF. The DNA for the CDR3 is TGCAGCGTAGGCACAGGGAGAGGCACTGAAGCTTTCTTT.

The table lists this clone with a few counts. The CDR3 sequence is CATFEGLNTIYF. As DNA, the CDR3 is TGTGCCACCTTTGAGGGCTTGAACACCATATATTTT. V and J are TRBV6-5 and TRBJ1-3; D remains ambiguous. The CDR3 is 12 amino acids. V was pared by 10 bases and J by 7 bases, with 14 bases between. Looked up from germline, CDR1 is MNHEY and CDR2 is SVGAGI.

The V and J genes are TRBV4-1 and TRBJ1-5; possibly TRBD1 for D (5 bases). CDR1 is MGHRA, CDR2 YSYEKL, per germline. Trimming left V 3 bases short and J 2 bases short, with 11 bases between. The CDR3 loop spans 15 amino acids. In nucleotides, the CDR3 is TGCGCCAGCAGCCAGGCGGGGACCGGCAATCAGCCCCAGCATTTT. Encoded protein: CASSQAGTGNQPQHF.

The chain carries TRBV10-3 and TRBJ2-1; 14 bases match TRBD2. Germline CDR1 ENHRY, CDR2 SYGVKD. This CDR3 is built from 21 residues. J was trimmed by 0 bases and V by 0 bases; bases with no gene match: 10. The CDR3 DNA reads as TGTGCCATCAGTGAGTCACCGGGACTAGCGGGAGACGCCAGCTCCTACAATGAGCAGTTCTTC. Translating it yields CAISESPGLAGDASSYNEQFF.

The CDR3 DNA follows: TGTGCCAGCAGTGTCAGTTATAATTCACCCCTCCACTTT. Its translation is CASSVSYNSPLHF. This rearrangement joins TRBV25-1 to TRBJ1-6; D gene unclear. The germline CDR1 and CDR2 sequences are MGHDK and SYGVNS. The ends were cut back, 4 bases at V and 4 bases at J, with 5 bases in the middle. This CDR3 spans 13 amino acids. Drawing the rest from reference TRBV25-1 and TRBJ1-6, the complete variable domain is EADIYQTPRYLVIGTGKKITLECSQTMGHDKMYWYQQDPGMELHLIHYSYGVNSTEKGDLSSESTVSRIRTEHFPLTLESARPSHTSQYLCASSVSYNSPLHFGNGTRLTVT.

DNA for the CDR3: TGTGCCAGTAGTCCCCGGGGAGCGGGAGGGCCGAATGAGCAGTTCTTC. Its protein product is CASSPRGAGGPNEQFF. The chain links TRBV19 to TRBJ2-1, with 10 bases fitting TRBD2. This CDR3 region has 16 residues. V lost 5 bases, J lost 7 bases, and 11 bases stayed unmatched. The germline CDR1 and CDR2 sequences are LNHDA and SQIVND (reference sequence).

The rearrangement links TRBV15 to TRBJ1-4; 10 nucleotides line up with TRBD1. V shed 3 bases, J shed 8 bases, and the junction held 12 bases outside the gene matches. The CDR3 has 17 amino acids. CDR1 and CDR2 from the germline V gene are LNHNV and YYDKDF (reference sequence). CDR3 sequence: CATSSPDRGPGEEKLFF. The CDR3 DNA follows: TGTGCCACCAGCAGCCCTGACAGGGGGCCGGGAGAGGAAAAACTGTTTTTT.

The V gene is TRBV29-1, the J gene TRBJ2-5; 10 bases align to TRBD1. Per germline, CDR1 SQVTM and CDR2 ANQGSEA. V was pared by 6 bases and J by 7 bases, with 11 bases of the junction left unmatched. This CDR3 has 14 residues. Written as DNA, the CDR3 is TGCAGCGTCGCCGACAGGACAGGGGGTACGACCCAGTACTTC. Amino acid sequence: CSVADRTGGTTQYF.

The V call is TRBV5-4, the J call TRBJ2-6; TRBD2 is a possible D gene (5 bases). V lost 1 base and J lost 3, with 11 bases in between. CDR1 is SGHNT and CDR2 is YYREEE in the germline V gene (reference sequence). The CDR3 totals 16 residues. The CDR3 DNA sequence: TGTGCCAGCAGCTTGTTTCTAGCAAATGGGGCCAACGTCCTGACTTTC. It is translated as CASSLFLANGANVLTF.

The gene calls are TRBV28 and TRBJ1-2; TRBD1 might be the D (6 bases). Germline CDR1 and CDR2: MDHEN and SYDVKM. The CDR3 spans 17 residues. The V end was cut by 6 bases, the J end by 5 bases, with 25 bases between. The CDR3, as DNA: TGTGCCAGCAGACACTATCTCCCGAGGACAGCCATGTATGGCTACACCTTC. Protein sequence: CASRHYLPRTAMYGYTF.

The chain carries TRBV7-9 and TRBJ1-5, with D unresolved. The CDR3 consists of 15 residues. Per the germline V gene, CDR1 is SEHNR and CDR2 is FQNEAQ (reference sequence). V shed 3 bases and J shed 9 bases, with 18 bases lying between them. CDR3 nucleotide sequence: TGTGCCAGCAGCTTGGGTTTAGACGCTTCGGCGCCCCAGCATTTT. Protein sequence: CASSLGLDASAPQHF.

The V call is TRBV5-4, the J call TRBJ1-2; maybe TRBD1 (5 bases). The CDR3 runs 13 residues. The V gene lost 4 bases and the J gene lost 4 bases, with 11 bases spanning the gap. Germline V gene sequence: CDR1 SGHNT, CDR2 YYREEE (reference sequence). CDR3 bases: TGTGCCAGCAGCCGCGGTGGGACCTATGGCTACACCTTC. Protein sequence: CASSRGGTYGYTF.

The chain couples TRBV24-1 to TRBJ2-5, with D possibly TRBD1 on 5 matching bases. Between the trimmed V and J ends, which lost 3 bases and 7 bases, there was a span of 11 bases. The CDR3 is made up of 13 amino acids. Germline CDR1 is KGHDR and CDR2 is SFDVKD. The CDR3 DNA reads as TGTGCCACCAGTGATGGGGCCATAGGGACCCAGTACTTC. Its protein is CATSDGAIGTQYF.

This clone appeared once. The chain recombines TRBV24-1 with TRBJ2-7; 8 bases line up with TRBD2. The CDR3 length is 15 residues. Trimming removed 2 bases from V and 7 bases from J; junction bases left unmatched: 9. Looked up from germline, CDR1 is KGHDR and CDR2 is SFDVKD. This CDR3 is CATSDSGLAPEEQYF. In DNA form, the CDR3 reads TGTGCCACCAGTGATTCTGGACTAGCCCCAGAAGAGCAGTACTTC.

The chain links TRBV28 to TRBJ2-7; TRBD2 aligns across 8 bases. Germline lookup yields CDR1 MDHEN and CDR2 SYDVKM. The ends lost 7 bases at V and 1 base at J; junction bases unmatched: 12. The CDR3 runs 16 residues. In nucleotides, the CDR3 is TGTGCCAGCACCTCTCATGGCGCTAGCGGGTCCTACGAGCAGTACTTC. Its protein is CASTSHGASGSYEQYF.

This chain connects TRBV5-1 to TRBJ2-5; the match to TRBD1 covers 8 bases. The germline V gene encodes CDR1 SGHRS and CDR2 YFSETQ. The CDR3 has 14 residues. Trimming took 4 bases from V and 5 from J; bases not matched to a gene: 7. In DNA, the CDR3 is TGCGCCAGCAGCGCCGACAGGGGACGGGAGACCCAGTACTTC. It codes for CASSADRGRETQYF. The full variable domain, in which reference TRBV5-1 and TRBJ2-5 provide the parts outside the CDR3, is KAGVTQTPRYLIKTRGQQVTLSCSPISGHRSVSWYQQTPGQGLQFLFEYFSETQRNKGNFPGRFSGRQFSNSRSEMNVSTLELGDSALYLCASSADRGRETQYFGPGTRLLVL.

This chain connects TRBV6-5 to TRBJ1-5; TRBD1 is a possible D gene (6 bases). The V gene's germline CDR1 is MNHEY and CDR2 SVGAGI. CDR3 length: 14 amino acids. V was pared by 3 bases and J by 6 bases, with 12 bases between. The DNA for the CDR3 is TGTGCCAGCAGTTATCAGGGGATCGGTCAGCCCCAGCATTTT. Its protein is CASSYQGIGQPQHF.

The V call is TRBV27, the J call TRBJ2-2; D gene ambiguous. The germline gives CDR1 MNHEY, CDR2 SMNVEV (reference sequence). This CDR3 is 17 amino acids long. Trimming cost V 5 bases and J 0 bases, with 16 bases left between them. CDR3 loop: CASSPWMNPSNTGELFF. The CDR3 nucleotides are TGTGCCAGCAGTCCATGGATGAACCCTTCGAACACCGGGGAGCTGTTTTTT.

This clone turned up a few times. The chain uses TRBV20-1 and TRBJ2-7; tentatively, D is TRBD2 (6 bases). Germline loops: CDR1 DFQATT, CDR2 SNEGSKA (reference sequence). Deletions cut 4 bases from V and 7 bases from J, with 14 bases between. The CDR3 sequence is 12 residues long. For the CDR3, the DNA is TGCAGTGCTACTGACAACGCGGGAGAGCAGTACTTC. It translates to CSATDNAGEQYF.

The V call is TRBV11-2, the J call TRBJ2-1; D is possibly TRBD1 (10 bases). Between the trimmed V and J ends, which lost 8 bases and 15 bases, there was a span of 38 bases. This CDR3 spans 18 amino acids. Germline V lookup: CDR1 SGHAT, CDR2 FQNNGV. CDR3 residues: CASGLPGSGTGEAGGVFF. DNA for the CDR3: TGTGCCAGCGGGCTACCTGGATCCGGGACAGGGGAGGCGGGAGGGGTGTTCTTC.

This rearrangement joins TRBV28 to TRBJ1-4; D unclear. V was clipped by 6 bases and J by 12 bases, with 14 bases between them. The CDR3 runs to 12 residues. CDR1 MDHEN and CDR2 SYDVKM come from the germline V gene. The CDR3 is CASSPEGYELFF. The CDR3 coding sequence is TGTGCCAGCAGCCCGGAGGGTTACGAACTGTTTTTT.

V gene TRBV6-5 combines with J gene TRBJ2-1; perhaps TRBD1 as D (5 bases). Germline loops: CDR1 MNHEY, CDR2 SVGAGI. This CDR3 contains 15 residues. V was pared by 5 bases and J by 2 bases, with 13 bases between. In nucleotides, the CDR3 is TGTGCCAGCAGTAATCGACAGAAGGCCTACAATGAGCAGTTCTTC. Amino acid sequence: CASSNRQKAYNEQFF.

This chain uses TRBV27 with TRBJ1-5, with D possibly being TRBD1 (5 bases). Trimming left V 1 base short and J 2 bases short, with 6 bases between. This CDR3 is 14 amino acids long. From germline, CDR1 is MNHEY and CDR2 SMNVEV (reference sequence). This CDR3 is CASSLLGGNQPQHF. The CDR3 DNA is TGTGCCAGCAGTTTATTAGGGGGCAATCAGCCCCAGCATTTT.

The V gene is TRBV28, the J gene TRBJ2-7; 10 positions agree with TRBD2. Germline loops: CDR1 MDHEN, CDR2 SYDVKM. J was trimmed by 3 bases and V by 1 base; bases with no gene match: 15. The CDR3 has 19 residues. The CDR3 here is CASSLLTSGSFGTNYEQYF. In DNA, the CDR3 is TGTGCCAGCAGTTTATTGACTAGCGGGTCCTTTGGAACCAACTACGAGCAGTACTTC.

The rearrangement links TRBV7-2 to TRBJ2-1; 7 nucleotides match TRBD2. Germline V CDR1 and CDR2: SGHTA, FQGNSA. The CDR3 covers 15 residues. With V trimmed by 5 bases and J by 8 bases, 12 bases remained unmatched. CDR3 bases: TGTGCCAGCAGCCCTCGAAGCAGCGGGACCGATGAGCAGTTCTTC. Amino acid sequence: CASSPRSSGTDEQFF.